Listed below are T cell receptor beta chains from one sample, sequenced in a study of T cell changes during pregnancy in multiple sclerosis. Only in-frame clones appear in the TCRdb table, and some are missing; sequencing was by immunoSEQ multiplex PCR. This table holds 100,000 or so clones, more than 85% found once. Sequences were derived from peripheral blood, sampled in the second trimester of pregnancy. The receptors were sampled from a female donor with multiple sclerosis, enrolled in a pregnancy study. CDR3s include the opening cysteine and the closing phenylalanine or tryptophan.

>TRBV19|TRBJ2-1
CASSKNRGLEFLDEQFF
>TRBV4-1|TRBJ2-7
CASSQDLLAGGPNYEQYF
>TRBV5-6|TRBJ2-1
CASSSGALGGDEQFF
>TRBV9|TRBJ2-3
CASSYRGIFGTDTQYF
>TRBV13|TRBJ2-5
CASSSRTSGRWETQYF
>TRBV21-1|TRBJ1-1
CASSSAGARDTEAFF
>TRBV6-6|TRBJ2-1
CASTLAGDYNEQFF
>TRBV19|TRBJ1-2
CASSIGGQLMGGYTF
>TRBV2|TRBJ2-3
CASRGSGISTDTQYF
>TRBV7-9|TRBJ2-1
CASRPGTSGSFEQFF
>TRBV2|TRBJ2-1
CARATSGFYNEQFF
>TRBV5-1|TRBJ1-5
CASSVQGESNQPQHF
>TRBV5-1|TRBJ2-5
CASSLQGTSVQETQYF
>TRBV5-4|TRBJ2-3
CASSPPTSGRSDTQYF
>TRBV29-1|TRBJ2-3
CSGGLLPTDTQYF
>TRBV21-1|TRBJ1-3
CASSTPNRQTSGNTIYF
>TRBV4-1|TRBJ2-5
CASSQEVELAETQYF
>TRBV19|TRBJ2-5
CASSRVNQETQYF
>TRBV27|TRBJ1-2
CASSWAGVAIDGYTF
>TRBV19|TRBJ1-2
CASSSDRAYGYTF
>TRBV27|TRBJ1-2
CASSLQGNYGYTF
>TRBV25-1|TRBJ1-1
CASSPGMNTEAFF
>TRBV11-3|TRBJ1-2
CASSSTGSANYGYTF
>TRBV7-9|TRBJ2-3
CASSPNPPGTGWTDTQYF
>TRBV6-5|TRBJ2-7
CASSYSRDSSYEQYF
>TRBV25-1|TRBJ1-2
CASSESGVNYGYTF
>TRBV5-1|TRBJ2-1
CASSLGVDSPYNEQFF
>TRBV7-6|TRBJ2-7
CASSLGSSGRAFYEQYF
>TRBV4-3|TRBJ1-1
CASSQIGSRNTEAFF
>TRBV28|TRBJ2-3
CASSLRTSGSNTQYF
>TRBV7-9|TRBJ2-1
CASSTSGRSYNEQFF
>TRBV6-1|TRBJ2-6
CASSELGTGISGANVLTF
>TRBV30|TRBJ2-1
CAWSFEAKQFF
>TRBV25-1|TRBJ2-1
CASSLAGTRGNEQFF
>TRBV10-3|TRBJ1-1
CAISERGTGRMNTEAFF
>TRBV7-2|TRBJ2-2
CASSLVSGDTGELFF
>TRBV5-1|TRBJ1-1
CASSLGAGPIRSTEAFF
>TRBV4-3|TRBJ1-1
CASSQDWGAEAFF
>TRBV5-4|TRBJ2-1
CASSLDIGQGPVEQFF
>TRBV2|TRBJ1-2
CASSEEGQGCYTF
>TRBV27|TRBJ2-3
CASSFVAGTSTDTQYF
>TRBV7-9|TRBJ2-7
CASSSRRLAGVIAPLEQYF
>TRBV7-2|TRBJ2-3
CASSSAGSTDTQYF
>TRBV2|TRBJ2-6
CASSEEGSGANVLTF
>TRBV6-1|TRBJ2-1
CASIVTGLYYNEQFF
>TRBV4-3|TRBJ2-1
CASSQVGQGGNEQFF
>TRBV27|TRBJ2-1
CASRQRPNNEQFF
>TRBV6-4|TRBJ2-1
CASSDQGTGTTNEQFF
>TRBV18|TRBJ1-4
CASSPEGQGEKLFF
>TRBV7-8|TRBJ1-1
CASSPGRPKNTEAFF
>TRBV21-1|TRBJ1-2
CASPGGQGIYGYTF
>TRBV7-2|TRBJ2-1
CASSLAAGLRFF
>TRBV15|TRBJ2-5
CATSREPLGLAGETQYF
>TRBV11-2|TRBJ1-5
CASSPPGQGPQPQHF
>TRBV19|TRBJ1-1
CASSVQATEAFF
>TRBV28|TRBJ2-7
CASSGTGVIYEQYF